This TCR beta chain was sequenced during a study of Ad26.COV2.S vaccination and SARS-CoV-2 variants (dated by TCRdb to about 2021). For the wider study: Donors in the vaccine arm were drawn from COV1001, a phase I-IIa trial of Ad26.COV2.S in healthy adults that was multicentre, randomized, double-blind and placebo-controlled. Trial participants were randomized into five groups of five, in which low-dose or high-dose Ad26.COV2.S was given once or twice, or placebo was given on both occasions. Ad26.COV2.S was administered intramuscularly at 5 x 10^10 or 1 x 10^11 viral particles, either as a single shot or as two shots given 56 days apart. Sequencing of the TCRbeta repertoire served to evaluate the specificity and breadth of SARS-CoV-2-reactive T cell receptors following Ad26.COV2.S vaccination. Investigators did not know the trial group allocation while performing experiments and assessing outcomes. The TCR-sequenced set comprised approximately 32 samples: around 20 Ad26.COV2.S vaccine recipients, 5 placebo recipients and 8 SARS-CoV-2 convalescent individuals.

General findings and caveats noted by the study authors: Comparing responses between vaccine doses or regimens was not something the study was powered to do. The authors noted that total T cell responses may have been underestimated by the TCR breadth and depth analyses. Comparable non-spike TCR breadth was observed between vaccine and placebo recipients, consistent with only spike being contained in the vaccine. Higher spike-specific TCR breadth was observed in Ad26.COV2.S recipients than in placebo recipients (P = 0.0014). After vaccination, substantial breadth of spike-specific CD8+ and CD4+ T cell responses was reported.

The count of this clone is one. This clone's antigen is unknown. Nothing much larger sits one base from this clone, and base qualities are not available. TCRbeta CDR3 regions were sequenced with the immunoSEQ Assay. After extraction, genomic DNA underwent amplification by bias-controlled multiplex PCR, followed by high-throughput sequencing. The original pipeline was this. To quantify the absolute abundance of every unique TCRbeta CDR3 region, sequences were collapsed and filtered. T cell fraction was estimated by normalizing TCRbeta template counts to usable DNA, with usable DNA measured through amplification of reference genes found in all nucleated cells. Repertoire TCRs were annotated as SARS-CoV-2-specific by exact matching of V gene, CDR3 amino acid sequence and J gene to a known reactive TCR set. The reference SARS-CoV-2 TCR set was derived from MIRA and filtered for enrichment in COVID-19-positive ImmuneCODE repertoires, a step that removed public or cross-reactive TCRs. Using the MIRA antigens, annotated TCRs were further analysed by specific ORF or by position within an ORF. Breadth was defined as annotated unique rearrangements over total unique productive rearrangements; depth was the summed frequency of those rearrangements. Two-sided Wilcoxon rank-sum tests were applied when comparing TCR breadth between groups. Drawn from immuneACCESS, this table holds only the in-frame rearrangements with V and J called that TCRdb kept. Clones are partly lost; checked studies trace under half to an unresolved V gene and leave the rest unexplained. V, J and clone size were drawn from that table, and D and trimming were deduced from the DNA. Within this sample are some 420,000 clones, with around 89% of them counted one time only. Clones ranked in the top ten supply approximately 4% of the sample.

According to the germline V gene (reference sequence), CDR1 reads MNHEY and CDR2 reads SMNVEV. Trimming takes 4 bases off V and 0 bases off J; junction bases not matched to a gene: 15. The CDR3 covers 20 residues, taking in both the cysteine and the phenylalanine. The only DNA kept is the CDR3, 60 bases in frame from the first base. The treatment or condition label, as the study defines it: roughly 18 received Ad26.COV2.S at low or high dose, single or two shots; about 5 received placebo; per-sample allocation not given. For vaccine and placebo recipients, repertoires were sequenced using samples collected on day 63 after the first injection. Cohort 1b enrolled 25 or so adults aged 18-55 years at a single site in Boston, USA, between 29 July and 7 August 2020. Ad26.COV2.S was a replication-incompetent adenovirus type 26 vector that expressed a prefusion-stabilized SARS-CoV-2 spike protein derived from the original Wuhan strain.

This clonotype was sampled from a person aged 18-65 years who received the Ad26.COV2.S COVID-19 vaccine or a placebo. Recombination joined TRBV27 with TRBJ1-1; the junction holds 12 bases that match TRBD1. The source was peripheral blood, collected in a trial of Ad26.COV2.S vaccine versus placebo. The CDR3 here reads CASSSGQGAAPRRVNTEAFF. The nucleotide sequence is TGTGCCAGCAGTTCGGGACAGGGGGCCGCCCCTAGAAGGGTGAACACTGAAGCTTTCTTT.